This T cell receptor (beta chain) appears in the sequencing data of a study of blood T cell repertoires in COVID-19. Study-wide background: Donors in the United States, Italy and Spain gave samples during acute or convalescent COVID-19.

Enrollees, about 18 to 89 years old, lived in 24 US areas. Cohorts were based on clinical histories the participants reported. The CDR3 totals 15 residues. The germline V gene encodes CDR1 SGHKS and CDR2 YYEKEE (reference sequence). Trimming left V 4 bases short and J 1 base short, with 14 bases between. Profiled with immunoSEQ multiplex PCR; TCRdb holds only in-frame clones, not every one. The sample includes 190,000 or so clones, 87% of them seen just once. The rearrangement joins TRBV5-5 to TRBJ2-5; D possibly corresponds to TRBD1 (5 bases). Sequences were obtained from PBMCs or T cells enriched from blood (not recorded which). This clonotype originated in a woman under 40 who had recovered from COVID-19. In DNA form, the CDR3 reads TGTGCCAGCAGCCCCGGATCACAGGCCCAAGAGACCCAGTACTTC. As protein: CASSPGSQAQETQYF.